Listed here is a single T cell receptor (beta chain). The sample originates from a study of blood T cell repertoires in COVID-19. As for the study in general: There were acute and convalescent COVID-19 samples, and they came from the United States, Italy and Spain. From T cells, B-cell-depleted T cells, or PBMCs came the material, which was cDNA or gDNA.

Enrollees, about 18 to 90 years old, lived in fewer than 25 US areas. Someone with COVID-19 had been met by exposed participants within 2 weeks before study entry. CDR1 is SGHNT and CDR2 is YYREEE in the germline V gene (reference sequence). The CDR3 runs to 13 residues. Trimming shortened V by 0 bases and J by 6 bases, and 8 bases separated the two germline ends. The data were produced by immunoSEQ multiplex PCR, yet TCRdb's version contains in-frame clones alone and is incomplete. The sample shows fewer than 250,000 clones, about 80% of them seen only once. V is TRBV5-4 and J is TRBJ2-3; D gene uncertain. The sample consisted of PBMCs or T cells enriched from blood (not recorded which). This clonotype was sampled from a woman aged 50 to 60 who had been exposed to COVID-19. The CDR3 loop reads CASSLDRWDTQYF. The DNA for the CDR3 is TGTGCCAGCAGCTTGGACAGATGGGATACGCAGTATTTT.